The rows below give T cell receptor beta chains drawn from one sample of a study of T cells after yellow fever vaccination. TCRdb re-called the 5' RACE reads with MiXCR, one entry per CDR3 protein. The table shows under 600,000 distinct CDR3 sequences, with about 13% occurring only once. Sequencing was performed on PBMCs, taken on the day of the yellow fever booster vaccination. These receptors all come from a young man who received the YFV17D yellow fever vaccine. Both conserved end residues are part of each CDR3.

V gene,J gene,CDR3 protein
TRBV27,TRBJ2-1,CASSQTRLGEQFF
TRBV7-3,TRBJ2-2,CASSLTLTGELFF
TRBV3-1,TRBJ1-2,CASSQDLGPTTRAYGYTF
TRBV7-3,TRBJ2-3,CASSRTGFTDTQYF
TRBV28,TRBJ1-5,CASTLQGFSNQPQHF
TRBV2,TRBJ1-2,CASSGSTGGYGYTF
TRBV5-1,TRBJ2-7,CASSPDEWRTYEQYF
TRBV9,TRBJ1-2,CASSARPGGQAYGYTF
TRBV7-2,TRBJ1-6,CASTNRGEGSPLHF
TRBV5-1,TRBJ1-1,CASSLVQAPGTEAFF
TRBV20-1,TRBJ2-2,CSAPTSGSRELFF
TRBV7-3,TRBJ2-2,CASSLLQSTGELFF
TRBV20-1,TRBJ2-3,CSVVAGTDTQYF
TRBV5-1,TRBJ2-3,CASSLVGSKDTQYF
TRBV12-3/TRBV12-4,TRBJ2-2,CASRPEQGEGRNTGELFF
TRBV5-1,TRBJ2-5,CASSLQGYETQYF
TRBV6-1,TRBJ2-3,CASSPGGALRDTQYF
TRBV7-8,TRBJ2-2,CASSLGGIRELFF
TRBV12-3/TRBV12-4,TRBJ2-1,CASSSPRVLAGGMLYNEQFF
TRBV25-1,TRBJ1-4,CASIGGVGEKLFF
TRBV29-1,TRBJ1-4,CSVEAIGVTGEKLFF
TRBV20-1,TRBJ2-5,CSAATSGSRRETQYF
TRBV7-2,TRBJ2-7,CASSLGALGYEQYF
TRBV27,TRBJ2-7,CASSFQGNEQYF
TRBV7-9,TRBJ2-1,CASKAYNEQFF
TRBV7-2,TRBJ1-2,CASTDSGSTYTF
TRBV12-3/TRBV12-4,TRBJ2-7,CASRALGAYEQYF
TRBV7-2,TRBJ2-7,CASSPAWGSEQYF
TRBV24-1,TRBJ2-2,CATSDFPSGELFF
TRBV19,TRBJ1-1,CASSISVGGIRTEAFF
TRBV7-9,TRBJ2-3,CASRERGGTQYF
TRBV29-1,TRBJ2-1,CSVDAGTAYNEQFF
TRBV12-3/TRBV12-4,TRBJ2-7,CASSSSTNLVHEQYF
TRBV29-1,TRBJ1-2,CSVVGTTGQAWGGYTF
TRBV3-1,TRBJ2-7,CASSQVAISYEQYF
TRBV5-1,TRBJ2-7,CASSLTSTSYEQYF
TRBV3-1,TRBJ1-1,CASSQDAGQGRAFF
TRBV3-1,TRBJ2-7,CASSHPGGHLGYEQYF
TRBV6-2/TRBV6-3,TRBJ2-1,CASTRDSNNEQFF
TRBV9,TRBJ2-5,CASSALAGAQETQYF
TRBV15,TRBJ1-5,CATSHVGRDTGAGGNQPQHF
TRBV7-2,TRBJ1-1,CASSLYGGGNTEAFF
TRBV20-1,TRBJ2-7,CSATDRGLIYEQYF
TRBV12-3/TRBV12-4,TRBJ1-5,CASSLTSSNQPQHF
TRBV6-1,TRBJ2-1,CASSEIGQGSHEQFF
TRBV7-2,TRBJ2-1,CASSGGTGSGNEQFF
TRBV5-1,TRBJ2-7,CASSVSGGVYEQYF
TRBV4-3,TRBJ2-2,CASSQKILWAGTNTGELFF
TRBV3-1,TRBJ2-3,CASSQDLAGVADTQYF
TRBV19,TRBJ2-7,CASSWGQRTYEQYF
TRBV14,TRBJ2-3,CASSTPPGDTQYF
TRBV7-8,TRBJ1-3,CASSLEVWSLGNTIYF